Listed below are T cell receptor beta chains from one sample, sequenced in a study of cytomegalovirus exposure and HLA in healthy donors. Here immunoSEQ multiplex PCR was the method, and the copy in TCRdb shows in-frame clones only, minus some. The sample includes about 200,000 clones. Sequencing input: PBMCs. These receptors were obtained from a man aged 25 to 40 in good health and CMV-seronegative. CDR3s leave out the opening cysteine and the closing phenylalanine or tryptophan. Fields, in order: J gene, V gene, CDR3 protein.

TRBJ1-5 TRBV6-1 ASSEFAWKGDRGFQPQH
TRBJ2-2 TRBV5-1 ASSLRPSGGELF
TRBJ1-3 TRBV5-1 ASSLGSNSGNTIY
TRBJ2-2 TRBV5-4 ASSAEIGTGELF
TRBJ2-7 TRBV2 ASSELDRGYEQY
TRBJ2-3 TRBV28 ASRPPAGGTDTQY
TRBJ2-5 TRBV5-5 ASSLRGPDQETQY
TRBJ2-5 TRBV9 ASSRNPSGSEETQY
TRBJ2-1 TRBV30 AWSGGPSGRGYNEQF
TRBJ1-1 TRBV5-8 ASSLRGTEAF
TRBJ1-1 TRBV7-9 ASSSDRDRGAF
TRBJ2-1 TRBV5-4 ASSPSGGPGSYNEQF
TRBJ2-2 TRBV6-5 ASSRTGGTTGELF
TRBJ2-7 TRBV4-2 ASSQDGDNEQY
TRBJ1-2 TRBV30 AWSVTGANYGYT
TRBJ2-1 TRBV4-1 ASSQDRGRTYNEQF
TRBJ2-4 TRBV7-9 ASSPGLQNIQY
TRBJ1-1 TRBV6-5 ASSYSRDTEAF
TRBJ1-4 TRBV14 ASSQDFSVEKLF
TRBJ2-1 TRBV7-9 ASSLAHGTGNEQF
TRBJ1-1 TRBV6-5 ASSYSGTLNTEAF
TRBJ2-5 TRBV5-1 ASSSGLLQGGWETQY
TRBJ2-1 TRBV7-3 ASSLSPGGRSSYNEQF
TRBJ1-1 TRBV7-2 ASSLIGGREVATEAF
TRBJ2-5 TRBV5-4 ASSLTSGALQETQY
TRBJ2-5 TRBV7-6 ASSSGGETQY
TRBJ2-7 TRBV7-8 ASSLDLGLAGEWSHEQY
TRBJ2-2 TRBV7-9 ASIGAGGTNTGELF
NA TRBV9 ASSVGRGSYEQY
TRBJ2-3 TRBV5-1 ASSPGQVTDTQY
TRBJ2-7 TRBV11-2 ASSLGLASEQY
TRBJ2-2 TRBV19 ASSTGLAGTGELF
TRBJ2-7 TRBV15 ATSPRTGGNYEQY
TRBJ2-7 TRBV5-1 ASSSHDRVPRYEQY
TRBJ1-2 TRBV28 ASSPPTGISGYT
TRBJ2-2 TRBV9 ASSVNQGVHTGELF
TRBJ2-5 TRBV27 ASSLISPLGTGRVRETQY
TRBJ1-2 TRBV11-2 ASSLLFSYGYT
TRBJ2-5 TRBV5-1 ASSSAGGRETQY
TRBJ2-3 TRBV9 ASSVATQGDTQY
TRBJ1-2 TRBV28 ASSLYGTGRGYGYT
TRBJ1-2 TRBV9 ASSVAGDNYGYT
TRBJ2-7 TRBV5-1 ASCSLPGQGKYEQY
TRBJ2-7 TRBV7-8 ASSPGQFNEQY
TRBJ1-3 TRBV15 ATSRGLGGAAGNTIY
TRBJ2-1 TRBV10-1 ASSEAGLAGYNEQF
TRBJ1-2 TRBV6-5 ASSSNRDGYT
TRBJ2-3 TRBV11-3 ASSLRGPTADMQY
TRBJ1-6 TRBV30 AWEQGNYSPLH
TRBJ1-3 TRBV4-2 ASSQDPGGSGNTIY
TRBJ1-2 TRBV19 ASSIGYAAGDGYT
TRBJ2-2 TRBV25-1 ASNQQGRGGELF
NA TRBV6-1 ASSRDMSVYEQY
TRBJ1-2 TRBV18 ASSPPPGTGGRYGYT
TRBJ1-1 TRBV7-8 ASSAETGHTEAF